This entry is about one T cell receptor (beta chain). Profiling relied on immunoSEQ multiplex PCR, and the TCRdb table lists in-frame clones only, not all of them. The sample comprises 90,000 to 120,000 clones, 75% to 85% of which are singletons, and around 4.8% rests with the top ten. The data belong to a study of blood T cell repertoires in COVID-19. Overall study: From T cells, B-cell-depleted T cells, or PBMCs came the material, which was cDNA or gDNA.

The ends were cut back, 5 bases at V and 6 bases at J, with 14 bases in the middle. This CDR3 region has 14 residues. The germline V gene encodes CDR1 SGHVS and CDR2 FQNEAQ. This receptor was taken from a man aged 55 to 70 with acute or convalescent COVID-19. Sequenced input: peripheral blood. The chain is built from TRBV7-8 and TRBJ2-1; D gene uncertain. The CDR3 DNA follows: TGTGCCAGCAGCCCGCTATCCCTCCCCAATGAGCAGTTCTTC. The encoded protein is CASSPLSLPNEQFF.